One and the same sample provided the 16 T cell receptor beta chains below, sequenced in a study of beta chain features in type 1 diabetes. No antigen has been assigned to these receptors. Expressed TCRB transcripts were sequenced because the entire RNA isolate underwent reverse transcription. Method: immunoSEQ multiplex PCR; TCRdb's copy keeps in-frame clones and lacks some. The sample consists of a few hundred thousand clones, roughly 17% of them appearing once. Notes on the study in general: Shortening that was moderate but significant affected the TCRB CDR3s of Type 1 diabetes patients in all four CD4+ subsets.

The sequenced material came from naive CD4+ T cells from blood. The receptors derive from a man aged 30 to 45 with type 1 diabetes.

This clone was detected only a few times. This chain links TRBV9 with TRBJ2-1, with D possibly being TRBD2 (6 bases). The CDR3 spans 16 residues. V gave up 0 bases and J gave up 5 bases, with 15 bases separating them. Germline CDR1 and CDR2: SGDLS and YYNGEE. In DNA, the CDR3 is TGTGCCAGCAGCGTAGATTACGGGACTGCGAACAATGAGCAGTTCTTC. Its translation: CASSVDYGTANNEQFF.

This rearrangement joins TRBV29-1 to TRBJ2-7; 11 nucleotides align to TRBD2. Germline trimming cut 7 bases from V and 5 bases from J; bases unmatched to any gene: 4. Germline V CDR1 and CDR2: SQVTM, ANQGSEA. CDR3 length: 12 amino acids. CDR3 nucleotide sequence: TGCAGCGCAGGACTAGCGGGCCACGAGCAGTACTTC. It specifies CSAGLAGHEQYF.

Concerning this clone itself: This sample also contains other DNA sequences that code for the same CDR3. This rearrangement joins TRBV7-2 to TRBJ2-7, with D tentatively TRBD2 (6 bases). Trimming took off 0 bases at V and 3 bases at J, with 6 bases between the two ends. CDR3 size: 13 residues. From germline, CDR1 is SGHTA and CDR2 FQGNSA. CDR3 sequence: CASSLAGGYEQYF. As DNA, the CDR3 is TGTGCCAGCAGCTTAGCGGGAGGCTACGAGCAGTACTTC.

This clone has a handful of counts. J is TRBJ1-2 and V is TRBV18; D is perhaps TRBD1 (6 bases). With 6 bases removed from V and 0 bases from J, the gap between germline ends came to 11 bases. CDR1 and CDR2 from the germline V gene are KGHSH and LQKENI. This CDR3 has 14 amino acids. CDR3: CASSPRTANYGYTF. CDR3 sequence (DNA): TGTGCCAGCTCTCCGAGGACAGCTAACTATGGCTACACCTTC. Full variable domain (remainder filled in from reference TRBV18 and TRBJ1-2): NAGVMQNPRHLVRRRGQEARLRCSPMKGHSHVYWYRQLPEEGLKFMVYLQKENIIDESGMPKERFSAEFPKEGPSILRIQQVVRGDSAAYFCASSPRTANYGYTFGSGTRLTVV.

This clone was observed a handful of times. The chain combines TRBV7-9 with TRBJ2-5, with D tentatively TRBD1 (5 bases). V lost 2 bases and J 1 base, leaving 8 bases between the germline ends. Germline V lookup: CDR1 SEHNR, CDR2 FQNEAQ (reference sequence). There are 14 residues in the CDR3. In nucleotides, the CDR3 is TGTGCCAGCAGCTTACGACAGACCCAAGAGACCCAGTACTTC. Protein: CASSLRQTQETQYF.

This clone was counted between two and nine times. The chain employs TRBV7-9 and TRBJ2-7; maybe TRBD1 (6 bases). This CDR3 has 15 residues. From germline, CDR1 is SEHNR and CDR2 FQNEAQ (reference sequence). The V gene lost 5 bases and the J gene lost 6 bases, with 20 bases spanning the gap. This CDR3 is CASSARQDGPSEQYF. CDR3 sequence (DNA): TGTGCCAGCAGCGCCCGACAGGATGGGCCCTCCGAGCAGTACTTC.

The chain couples TRBV4-1 to TRBJ2-5, with no clear D. CDR1 and CDR2 from the germline V gene are MGHRA and YSYEKL. Trimming took off 1 base at V and 4 bases at J, with 7 bases between the two ends. This CDR3 has 13 residues. Here the CDR3 reads CASSQAISETQYF. For the CDR3, the DNA is TGCGCCAGCAGCCAAGCTATTTCAGAGACCCAGTACTTC.

This chain connects TRBV11-2 to TRBJ2-3, with 9 bases fitting TRBD2. Germline-derived CDR1 and CDR2 are SGHAT and FQNNGV. The CDR3 extends over 16 amino acids. V was pared by 4 bases and J by 5 bases, with 10 bases of the junction left unmatched. CDR3 protein: CASSSVAGDLGDTQYF. The CDR3 DNA is TGTGCCAGCAGCTCAGTAGCGGGAGACCTGGGAGATACGCAGTATTTT.

The CDR3 DNA follows: TGCAGTACGGCGCCCGGCTATGGCTACACCTTC. It specifies CSTAPGYGYTF. The gene calls are TRBV20-1 and TRBJ1-2; D remains ambiguous. V lost 8 bases and J lost 4, with 11 bases in between. From germline, CDR1 is DFQATT and CDR2 SNEGSKA (reference sequence). The CDR3 has 11 residues.

This clone was picked up a small number of times. The chain uses TRBV30 and TRBJ1-2, with TRBD1 matching over 7 bases. Germline assignment: CDR1 GTSNPN and CDR2 SVGIG (reference sequence). CDR3 length: 15 amino acids. V trimming: 3 bases; J trimming: 7 bases; junction bases outside the gene matches: 14. The chain's CDR3 is CAWSRQGRGVSGYTF. The DNA of the CDR3 is TGTGCCTGGAGCCGACAGGGAAGAGGCGTCAGTGGCTACACCTTC. The full variable domain, rest sourced from reference TRBV30 and TRBJ1-2, is SQTIHQWPATLVQPVGSPLSLECTVEGTSNPNLYWYRQAAGRGLQLLFYSVGIGQISSEVPQNLSASRPQDRQFILSSKKLLLSDSGFYLCAWSRQGRGVSGYTFGSGTRLTVV.

The chain joins TRBV5-1 to TRBJ1-1; D remains unclear. Trimming shortened V by 5 bases and J by 3 bases, and 11 bases separated the two germline ends. The CDR3 has 13 residues. Germline CDR1 and CDR2: SGHRS and YFSETQ. CDR3 loop: CASSLNQYTEAFF. The CDR3 nucleotides are TGCGCCAGCAGTCTGAACCAGTACACTGAAGCTTTCTTT.

This clone was seen a few times. V gene TRBV28 combines with J gene TRBJ2-1; D remains unclear. This CDR3 spans 12 amino acids. Deletions cut 5 bases from V and 12 bases from J, with 14 bases between. Germline lookup yields CDR1 MDHEN and CDR2 SYDVKM. CDR3 sequence: CASSPSRYGQFF. For the CDR3, the DNA is TGTGCCAGCAGTCCCTCTCGCTATGGGCAGTTCTTC.

The chain has TRBV6-1 and TRBJ2-1; 9 positions match TRBD1. The CDR3 is 15 amino acids. V gave up 5 bases and J gave up 2 bases; unmatched junction bases: 4. The germline CDR1 and CDR2 sequences are MNHNS and SASEGT. In DNA form, the CDR3 reads TGTGCCAGCAGTACGGACAGGGGTACCTACAATGAGCAGTTCTTC. It specifies CASSTDRGTYNEQFF.

The CDR3 bases are TGCGCCAGCAGCCAAGATGAATCAGGGAATCTCCAAAACATTCAGTACTTC. Its protein product is CASSQDESGNLQNIQYF. The J gene is TRBJ2-4, the V gene TRBV4-1; D may be TRBD1 (5 bases). Deletions cut 0 bases from V and 5 bases from J, with 17 bases between. In germline, CDR1 is MGHRA, CDR2 YSYEKL. The CDR3 contains 17 residues.

This clone appeared a few times. J is TRBJ2-6 and V is TRBV30; D gene uncertain. V was shortened by 4 bases and J by 0 bases, with 7 bases between the two germline ends. The CDR3 covers 14 residues. The germline gives CDR1 GTSNPN, CDR2 SVGIG (reference sequence). The CDR3 nucleotides are TGTGCCTGGACGTCAAGCTCTGGGGCCAACGTCCTGACTTTC. Translated, it gives CAWTSSSGANVLTF.

A word on this clone: Germline and junction disagree at one end, which may indicate a read error. The chain is built from TRBV7-7 and TRBJ2-7; a weak D match, TRBD1 (5 bases). The germline gives CDR1 SSHAT, CDR2 FNYEAQ (reference sequence). The CDR3 is 15 residues long. The CDR3 is CASSSGSGLTYEQYF. CDR3 coding DNA: TGTGCTAGCAGCTCAGGGTCAGGCCTAACCTACGAGCAGTACTTC.